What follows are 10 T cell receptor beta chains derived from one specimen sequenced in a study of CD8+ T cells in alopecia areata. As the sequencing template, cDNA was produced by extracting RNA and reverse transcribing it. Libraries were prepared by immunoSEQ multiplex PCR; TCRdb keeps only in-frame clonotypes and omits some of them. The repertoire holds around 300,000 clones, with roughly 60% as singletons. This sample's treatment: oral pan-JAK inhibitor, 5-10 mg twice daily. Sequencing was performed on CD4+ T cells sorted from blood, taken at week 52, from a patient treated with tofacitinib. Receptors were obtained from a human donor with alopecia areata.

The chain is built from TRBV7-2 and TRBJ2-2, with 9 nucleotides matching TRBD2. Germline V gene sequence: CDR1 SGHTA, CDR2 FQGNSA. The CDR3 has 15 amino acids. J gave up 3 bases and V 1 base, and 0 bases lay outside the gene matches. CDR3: CASSLVAGDTGELFF. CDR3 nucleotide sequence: TGTGCCAGCAGCTTAGTAGCGGGGGACACCGGGGAGCTGTTTTTT.

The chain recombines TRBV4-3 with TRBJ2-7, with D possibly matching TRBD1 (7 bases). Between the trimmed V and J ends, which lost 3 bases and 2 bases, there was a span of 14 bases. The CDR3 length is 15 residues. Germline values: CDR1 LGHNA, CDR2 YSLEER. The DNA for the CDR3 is TGCGCCAGCAGCCACACCAGGGGGGAGGCCTACGAGCAGTACTTC. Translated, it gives CASSHTRGEAYEQYF.

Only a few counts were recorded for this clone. The CDR3 region has the DNA TGTGCCACCAGGCCCGGAGGGATCTCTGGAAACACCATATATTTT. This gives the protein CATRPGGISGNTIYF. The V call is TRBV15, the J call TRBJ1-3; D not certain. The V end lost 6 bases, the J end lost 0 bases, and 12 bases lay between the germline ends. Germline CDR1 is LNHNV and CDR2 is YYDKDF (reference sequence). The CDR3 length is 15 residues.

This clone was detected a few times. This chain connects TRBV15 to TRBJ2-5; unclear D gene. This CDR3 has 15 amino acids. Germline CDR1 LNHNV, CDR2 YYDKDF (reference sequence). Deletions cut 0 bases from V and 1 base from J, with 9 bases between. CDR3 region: CATSRDQRSQETQYF. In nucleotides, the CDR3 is TGTGCCACCAGCAGAGATCAAAGGTCCCAAGAGACCCAGTACTTC.

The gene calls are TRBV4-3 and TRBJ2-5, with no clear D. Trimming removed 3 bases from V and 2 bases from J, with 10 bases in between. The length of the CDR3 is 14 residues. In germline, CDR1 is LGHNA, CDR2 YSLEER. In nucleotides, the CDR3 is TGCGCCAGCAGCCACGCCCAGGCTCAAGAGACCCAGTACTTC. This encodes CASSHAQAQETQYF.

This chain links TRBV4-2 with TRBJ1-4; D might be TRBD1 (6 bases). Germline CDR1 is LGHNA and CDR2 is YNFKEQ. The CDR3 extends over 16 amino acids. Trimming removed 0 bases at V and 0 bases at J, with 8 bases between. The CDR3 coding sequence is TGTGCCAGCAGCCAAGAGGACAGAGCAACTAATGAAAAACTGTTTTTT. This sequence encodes CASSQEDRATNEKLFF.

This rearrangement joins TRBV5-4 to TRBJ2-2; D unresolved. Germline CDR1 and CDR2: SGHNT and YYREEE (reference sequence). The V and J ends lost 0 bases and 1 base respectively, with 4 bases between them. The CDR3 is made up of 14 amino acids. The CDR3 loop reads CASSLDWNTGELFF. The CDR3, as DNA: TGTGCCAGCAGCTTGGACTGGAACACCGGGGAGCTGTTTTTT. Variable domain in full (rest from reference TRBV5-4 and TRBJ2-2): ETGVTQSPTHLIKTRGQQVTLRCSSQSGHNTVSWYQQALGQGPQFIFQYYREEENGRGNFPPRFSGLQFPNYSSELNVNALELDDSALYLCASSLDWNTGELFFGEGSRLTVL.

CDR3 coding DNA: TGTGCCAGCACCGTTGGTTATAATTCACCCCTCCACTTT. Its protein is CASTVGYNSPLHF. The chain combines TRBV25-1 with TRBJ1-6; D gene uncertain. The V gene lost 7 bases and the J gene lost 4 bases, with 8 bases spanning the gap. Germline V gene lookup returns CDR1 MGHDK and CDR2 SYGVNS. This CDR3 is built from 13 residues.

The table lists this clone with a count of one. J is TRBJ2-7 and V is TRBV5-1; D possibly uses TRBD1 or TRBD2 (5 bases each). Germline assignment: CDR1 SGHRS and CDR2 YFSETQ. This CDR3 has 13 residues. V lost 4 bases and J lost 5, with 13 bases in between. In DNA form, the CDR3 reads TGCGCCAGCAGCCCTCTTGGGGACGACGAGCAGTACTTC. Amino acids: CASSPLGDDEQYF.

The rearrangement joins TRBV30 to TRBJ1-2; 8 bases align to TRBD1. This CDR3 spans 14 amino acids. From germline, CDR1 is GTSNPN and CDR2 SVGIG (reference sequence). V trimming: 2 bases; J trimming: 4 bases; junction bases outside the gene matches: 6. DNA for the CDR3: TGTGCCTGGAGTCTCCTGACAGGGGTCTATGGCTACACCTTC. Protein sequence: CAWSLLTGVYGYTF.